In this sample, the clone carrying this T cell receptor (beta chain) turned up many times. Antigen unknown. This entry comes from a study of neurological immune-mediated disorders. Looking at the study overall: Of about 34 multiple sclerosis patients, some 31 were relapsing-remitting and 3 secondary progressive.

The CDR3 is made up of 15 amino acids. Germline V gene lookup returns CDR1 LNHDA and CDR2 SQIVND (reference sequence). Losses at the gene ends were 6 bases for V and 3 bases for J; bases not matched to a gene: 9. Synthesis of cDNA was carried out by template-switch 5'RACE. The reaction used 10-nucleotide random UMIs. TCRdb reanalysed the 5' RACE reads using MiXCR and keeps one entry per CDR3 protein. This sample yields about 82,000 distinct CDR3 sequences, of which just over 2.5% are seen a single time; roughly 1.2% belongs to the top ten. Study results and caveats: In HTLV-1-associated myelopathy, TCR clonal expansion was greatest, and in multiple sclerosis it was least, below healthy controls. On phylogenetic grouping, the repertoires of 18 of 34 multiple sclerosis patients fell within one related-CDR3 cluster, constituting a possible signature.

The source of this sequence is a woman aged 25 to 45 with multiple sclerosis. Sequenced: PBMCs. V usage is TRBV19 and J usage is TRBJ2-3, with TRBD2 matching 7 bases. The CDR3 DNA follows: TGTGCCAGTAGACGAACCGGGACTACAACAGATACGCAGTATTTT. Translated: CASRRTGTTTDTQYF. The whole variable domain, remainder taken from reference TRBV19 and TRBJ2-3, is DGGITQSPKYLFRKEGQNVTLSCEQNLNHDAMYWYRQDPGQGLRLIYYSQIVNDFQKGDIAEGYSVSREKKESFPLTVTSAQKNPTAFYLCASRRTGTTTDTQYFGPGTRLTVL.